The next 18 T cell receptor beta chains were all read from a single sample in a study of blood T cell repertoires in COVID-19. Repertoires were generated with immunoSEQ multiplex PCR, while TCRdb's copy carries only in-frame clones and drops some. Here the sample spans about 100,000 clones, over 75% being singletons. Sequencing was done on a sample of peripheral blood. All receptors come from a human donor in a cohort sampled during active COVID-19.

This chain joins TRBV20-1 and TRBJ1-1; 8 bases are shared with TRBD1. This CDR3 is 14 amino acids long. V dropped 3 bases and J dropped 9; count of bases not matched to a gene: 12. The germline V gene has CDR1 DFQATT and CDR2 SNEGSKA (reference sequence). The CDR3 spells CSASDLGQGFQAFF. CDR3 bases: TGCAGTGCTAGTGACCTCGGACAGGGCTTCCAAGCTTTCTTT.

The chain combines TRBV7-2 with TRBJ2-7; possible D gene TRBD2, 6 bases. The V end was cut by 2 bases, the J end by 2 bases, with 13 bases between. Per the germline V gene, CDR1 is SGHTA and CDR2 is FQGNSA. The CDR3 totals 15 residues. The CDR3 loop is CASSLSTSPTYEQYF. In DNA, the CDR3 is TGTGCCAGCAGCTTAAGCACTAGCCCAACCTACGAGCAGTACTTC.

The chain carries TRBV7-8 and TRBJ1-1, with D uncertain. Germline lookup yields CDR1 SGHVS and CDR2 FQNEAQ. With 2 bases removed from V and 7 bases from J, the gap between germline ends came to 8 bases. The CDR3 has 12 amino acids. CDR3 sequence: CASSLYRFEAFF. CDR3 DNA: TGTGCCAGCAGCTTATACAGATTTGAAGCTTTCTTT.

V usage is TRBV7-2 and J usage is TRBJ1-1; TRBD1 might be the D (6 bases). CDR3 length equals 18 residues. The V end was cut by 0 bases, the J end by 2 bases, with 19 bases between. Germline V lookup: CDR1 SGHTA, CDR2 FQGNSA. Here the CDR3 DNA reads TGTGCCAGCAGCTTAGCGGGGGGGCAGCGGGCCTTTAACACTGAAGCTTTCTTT. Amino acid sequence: CASSLAGGQRAFNTEAFF.

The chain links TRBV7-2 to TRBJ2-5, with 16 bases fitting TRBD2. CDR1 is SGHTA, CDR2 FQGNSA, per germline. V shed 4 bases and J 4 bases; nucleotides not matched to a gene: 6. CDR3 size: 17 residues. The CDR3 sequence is CASSYGGTSGGGETQYF. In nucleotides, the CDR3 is TGTGCCAGCAGCTACGGCGGGACTAGCGGGGGGGGAGAGACCCAGTACTTC.

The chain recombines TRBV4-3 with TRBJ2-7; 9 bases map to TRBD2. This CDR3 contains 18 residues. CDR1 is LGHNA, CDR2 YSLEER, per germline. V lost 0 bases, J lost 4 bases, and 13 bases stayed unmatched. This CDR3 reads CASSQEEIAGDIRYEQYF. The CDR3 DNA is TGCGCCAGCAGCCAAGAGGAGATAGCGGGGGATATCAGATACGAGCAGTACTTC.

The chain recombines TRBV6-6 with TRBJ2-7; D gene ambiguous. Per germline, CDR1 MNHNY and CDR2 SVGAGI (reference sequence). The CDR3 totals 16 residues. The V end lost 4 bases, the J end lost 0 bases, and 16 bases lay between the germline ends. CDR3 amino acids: CASSLPEYRSSYEQYF. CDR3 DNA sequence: TGTGCCAGCAGTTTACCCGAATACCGGAGCTCCTACGAGCAGTACTTC.

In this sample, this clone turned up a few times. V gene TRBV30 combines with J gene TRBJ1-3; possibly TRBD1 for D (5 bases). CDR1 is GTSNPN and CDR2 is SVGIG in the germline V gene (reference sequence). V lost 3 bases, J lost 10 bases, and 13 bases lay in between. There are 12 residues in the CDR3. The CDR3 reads CAWSVARDTIYF. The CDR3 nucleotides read TGTGCCTGGAGCGTCGCCAGGGATACCATATATTTT.

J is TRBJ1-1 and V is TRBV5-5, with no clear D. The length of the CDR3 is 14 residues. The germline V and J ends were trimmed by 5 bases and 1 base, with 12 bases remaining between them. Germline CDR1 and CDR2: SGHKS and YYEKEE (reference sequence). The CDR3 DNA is TGTGCCAGCAGTGTTGGACTAGCGAACACTGAAGCTTTCTTT. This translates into CASSVGLANTEAFF.

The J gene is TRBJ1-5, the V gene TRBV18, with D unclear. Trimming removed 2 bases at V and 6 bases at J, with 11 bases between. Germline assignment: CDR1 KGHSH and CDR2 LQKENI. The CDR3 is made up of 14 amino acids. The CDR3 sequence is CASSPGIGSQPQHF. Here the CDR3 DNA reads TGTGCCAGCTCACCAGGGATCGGGAGTCAGCCCCAGCATTTT.

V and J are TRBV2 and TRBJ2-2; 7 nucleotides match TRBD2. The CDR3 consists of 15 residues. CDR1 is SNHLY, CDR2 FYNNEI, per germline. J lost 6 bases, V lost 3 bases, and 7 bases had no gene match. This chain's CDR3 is CASSDVGGPAGELFF. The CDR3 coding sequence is TGTGCCAGCAGTGATGTGGGAGGGCCGGCCGGGGAGCTGTTTTTT.

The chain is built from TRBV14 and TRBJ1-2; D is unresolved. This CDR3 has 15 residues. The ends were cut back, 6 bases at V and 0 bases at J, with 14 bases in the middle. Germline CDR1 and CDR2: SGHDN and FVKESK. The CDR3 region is CASSPDLTANYGYTF. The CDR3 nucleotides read TGTGCCAGCAGTCCCGACTTGACCGCTAACTATGGCTACACCTTC.

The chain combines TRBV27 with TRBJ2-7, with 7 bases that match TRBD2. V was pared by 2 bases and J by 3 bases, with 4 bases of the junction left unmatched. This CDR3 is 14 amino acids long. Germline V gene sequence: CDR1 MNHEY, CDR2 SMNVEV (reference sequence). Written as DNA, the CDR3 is TGTGCCAGCAGTTTAATCGGCGGGGGCTACGAGCAGTACTTC. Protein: CASSLIGGGYEQYF.

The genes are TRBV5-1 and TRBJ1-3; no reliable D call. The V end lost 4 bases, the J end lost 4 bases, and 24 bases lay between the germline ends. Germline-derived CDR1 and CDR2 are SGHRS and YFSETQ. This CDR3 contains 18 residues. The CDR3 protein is CASSPEPPGGRLGNTIYF. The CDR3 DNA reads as TGCGCCAGCAGCCCCGAGCCGCCGGGCGGGAGATTAGGAAACACCATATATTTT.

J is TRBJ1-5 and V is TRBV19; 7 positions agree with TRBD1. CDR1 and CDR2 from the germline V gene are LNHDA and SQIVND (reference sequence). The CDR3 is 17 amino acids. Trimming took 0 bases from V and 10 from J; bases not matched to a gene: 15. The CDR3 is CASSIDLKGQNLSPQHF. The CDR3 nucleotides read TGTGCCAGTAGTATAGATCTTAAGGGACAGAATCTATCACCCCAGCATTTT.

CDR3 sequence: CASSLGTGEAFF. In DNA form, the CDR3 reads TGTGCCAGCAGTTTAGGGACAGGTGAAGCTTTCTTT. V and J are TRBV12-3 or TRBV12-4 and TRBJ1-1; 7 nucleotides match TRBD1. This CDR3 contains 12 residues. The J segment lost 7 bases and the V segment lost 1 base, leaving 0 bases of the junction unmatched.

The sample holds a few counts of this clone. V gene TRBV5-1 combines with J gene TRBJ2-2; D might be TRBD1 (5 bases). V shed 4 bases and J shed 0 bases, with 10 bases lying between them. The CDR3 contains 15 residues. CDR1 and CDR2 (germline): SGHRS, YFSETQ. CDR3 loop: CASSEDRPNTGELFF. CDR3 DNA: TGCGCCAGCAGCGAAGACAGACCGAACACCGGGGAGCTGTTTTTT. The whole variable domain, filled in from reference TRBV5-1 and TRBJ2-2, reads KAGVTQTPRYLIKTRGQQVTLSCSPISGHRSVSWYQQTPGQGLQFLFEYFSETQRNKGNFPGRFSGRQFSNSRSEMNVSTLELGDSALYLCASSEDRPNTGELFFGEGSRLTVL.

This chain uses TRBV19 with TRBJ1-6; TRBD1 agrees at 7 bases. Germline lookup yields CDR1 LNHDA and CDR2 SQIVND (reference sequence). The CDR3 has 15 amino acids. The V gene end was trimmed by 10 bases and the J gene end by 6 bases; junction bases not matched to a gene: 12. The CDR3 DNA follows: TGTGCCACCTCGGACAGGCGGCGGCCTAATTCACCCCTCCACTTT. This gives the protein CATSDRRRPNSPLHF.